Included here is one TCR beta chain sequence, with context. The length of the CDR3 is 13 residues. CDR1 is GTSNPN, CDR2 SVGIG, per germline (reference sequence). The trim removed 4 bases at V and 9 bases at J, leaving 11 bases unmatched. This sample was taken from a study of blood T cell repertoires in COVID-19. Turning to the study itself: The United States, Italy and Spain supplied acute and convalescent COVID-19 samples. PBMCs, B-cell-depleted T cells, or T cells were the source of the cDNA or gDNA that made up the material.

Using immunoSEQ multiplex PCR, the repertoire was profiled, and TCRdb retains in-frame clones only, with some absent. The table includes 63,000 or so clones, more than 85% detected once. Material for sequencing was peripheral blood. This chain links TRBV30 with TRBJ2-7; TRBD2 matches at 8 bases. The receptor comes from a man aged 65 to 79 with active COVID-19. CDR3 in DNA: TGTGCCTGGACCACAACCCGGGGGGGCGTGCAGTACTTC. It yields the protein CAWTTTRGGVQYF.